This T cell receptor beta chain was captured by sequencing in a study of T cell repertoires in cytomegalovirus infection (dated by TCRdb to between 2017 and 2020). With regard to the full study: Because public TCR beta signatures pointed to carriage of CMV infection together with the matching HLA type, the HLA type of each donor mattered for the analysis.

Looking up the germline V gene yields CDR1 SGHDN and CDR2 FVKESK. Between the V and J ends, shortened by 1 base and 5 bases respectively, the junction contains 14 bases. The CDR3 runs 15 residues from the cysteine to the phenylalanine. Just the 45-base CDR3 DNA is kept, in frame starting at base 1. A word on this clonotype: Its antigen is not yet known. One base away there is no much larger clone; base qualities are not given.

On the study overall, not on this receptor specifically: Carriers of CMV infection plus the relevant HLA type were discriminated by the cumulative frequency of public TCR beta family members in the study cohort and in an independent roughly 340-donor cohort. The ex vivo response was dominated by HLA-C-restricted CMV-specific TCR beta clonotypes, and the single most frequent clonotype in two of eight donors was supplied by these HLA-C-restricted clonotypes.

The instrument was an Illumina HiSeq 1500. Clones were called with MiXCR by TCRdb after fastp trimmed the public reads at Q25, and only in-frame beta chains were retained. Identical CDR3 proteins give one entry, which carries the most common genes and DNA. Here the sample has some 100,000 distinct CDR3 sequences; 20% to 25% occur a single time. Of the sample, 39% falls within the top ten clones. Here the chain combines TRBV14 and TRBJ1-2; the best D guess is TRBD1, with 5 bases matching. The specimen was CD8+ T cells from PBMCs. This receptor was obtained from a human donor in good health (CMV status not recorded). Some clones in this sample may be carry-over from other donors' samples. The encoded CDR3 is CASSQVGRERYGYTF. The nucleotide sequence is TGTGCCAGCAGCCAAGTGGGACGGGAAAGATATGGCTACACCTTC.